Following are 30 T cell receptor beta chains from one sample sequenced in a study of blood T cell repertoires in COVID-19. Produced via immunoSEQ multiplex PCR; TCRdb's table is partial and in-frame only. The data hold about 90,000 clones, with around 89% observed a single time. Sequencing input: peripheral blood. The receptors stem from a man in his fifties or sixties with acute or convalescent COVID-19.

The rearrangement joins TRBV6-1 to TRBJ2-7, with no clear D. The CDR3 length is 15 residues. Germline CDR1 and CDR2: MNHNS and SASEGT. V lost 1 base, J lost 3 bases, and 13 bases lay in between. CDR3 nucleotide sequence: TGTGCCAGCAGTGAAGAAGCCCCTTCTTTCTACGAGCAGTACTTC. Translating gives CASSEEAPSFYEQYF.

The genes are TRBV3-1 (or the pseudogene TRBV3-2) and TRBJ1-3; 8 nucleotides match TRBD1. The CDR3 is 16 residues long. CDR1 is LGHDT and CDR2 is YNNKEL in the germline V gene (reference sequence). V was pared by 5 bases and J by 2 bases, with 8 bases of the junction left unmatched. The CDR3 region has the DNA TGTGCCAGCAGCATCGACAGGGGTTCAGCTGGAAACACCATATATTTT. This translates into CASSIDRGSAGNTIYF.

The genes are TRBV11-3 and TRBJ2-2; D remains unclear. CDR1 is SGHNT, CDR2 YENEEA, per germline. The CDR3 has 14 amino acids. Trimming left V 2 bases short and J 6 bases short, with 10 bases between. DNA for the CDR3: TGTGCCAGCAGCTTATTGAATTCGGCCGGGGAGCTGTTTTTT. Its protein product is CASSLLNSAGELFF.

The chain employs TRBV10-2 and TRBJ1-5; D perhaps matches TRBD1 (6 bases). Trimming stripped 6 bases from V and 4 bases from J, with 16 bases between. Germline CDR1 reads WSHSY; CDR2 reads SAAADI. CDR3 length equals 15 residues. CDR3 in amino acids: CASREHQGINQPQHF. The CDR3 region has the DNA TGCGCCAGCAGGGAACACCAGGGGATAAATCAGCCCCAGCATTTT.

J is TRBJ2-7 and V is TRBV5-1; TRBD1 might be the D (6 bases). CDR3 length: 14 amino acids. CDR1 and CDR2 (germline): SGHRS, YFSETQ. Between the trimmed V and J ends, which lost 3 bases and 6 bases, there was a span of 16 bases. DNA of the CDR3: TGCGCCAGCAGCTCTGGGGGCCTAGGGGGCGAGCAGTACTTC. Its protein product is CASSSGGLGGEQYF.

CDR3: CASSPRSGVGNTIYF. In nucleotides, the CDR3 is TGTGCCAGCAGCCCCCGATCAGGGGTTGGAAACACCATATATTTT. The rearrangement links TRBV7-9 to TRBJ1-3; D perhaps matches TRBD1 (6 bases). The CDR3 extends over 15 amino acids. In germline, CDR1 is SEHNR, CDR2 FQNEAQ (reference sequence). The V end was cut by 5 bases, the J end by 3 bases, with 14 bases between.

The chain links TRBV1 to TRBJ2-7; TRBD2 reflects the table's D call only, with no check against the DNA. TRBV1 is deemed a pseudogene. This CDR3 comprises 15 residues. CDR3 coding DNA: TGCACCAGCAGCCGTCGGACTAGCGACTCCTACGAGCAGTACTTC. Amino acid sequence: CTSSRRTSDSYEQYF.

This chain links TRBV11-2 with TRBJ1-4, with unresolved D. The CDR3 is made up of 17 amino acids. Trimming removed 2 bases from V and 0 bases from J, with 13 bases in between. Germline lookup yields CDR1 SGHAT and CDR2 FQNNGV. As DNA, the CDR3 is TGTGCCAGCAGCTTAACCCCGTACGGTGCAACTAATGAAAAACTGTTTTTT. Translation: CASSLTPYGATNEKLFF.

The CDR3 region has the DNA TGTGCCAGCAGCCAAGTGGGGACTAGCGTTCAAAACATTCAGTACTTC. This sequence encodes CASSQVGTSVQNIQYF. The J gene is TRBJ2-4, the V gene TRBV3-1 (or the pseudogene TRBV3-2), with TRBD2 identical over 10 bases. V shed 1 base and J 5 bases; nucleotides not matched to a gene: 5. The CDR3 runs to 16 residues. Germline-derived CDR1 and CDR2 are LGHDT and YNNKEL (reference sequence).

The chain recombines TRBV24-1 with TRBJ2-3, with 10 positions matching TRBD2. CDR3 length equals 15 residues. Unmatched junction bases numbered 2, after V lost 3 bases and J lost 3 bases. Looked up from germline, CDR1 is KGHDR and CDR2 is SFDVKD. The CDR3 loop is CATSDLGLATDTQYF. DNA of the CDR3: TGTGCCACCAGTGATCTGGGACTAGCGACAGATACGCAGTATTTT.

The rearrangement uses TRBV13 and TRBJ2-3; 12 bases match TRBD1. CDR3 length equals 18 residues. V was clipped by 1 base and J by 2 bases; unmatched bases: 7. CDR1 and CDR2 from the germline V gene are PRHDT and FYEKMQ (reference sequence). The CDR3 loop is CASSLVGTGGLVTDTQYF. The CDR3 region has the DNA TGTGCCAGCAGCTTAGTAGGGACAGGGGGCCTCGTCACAGATACGCAGTATTTT. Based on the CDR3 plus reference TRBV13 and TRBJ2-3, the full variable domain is AAGVIQSPRHLIKEKRETATLKCYPIPRHDTVYWYQQGPGQDPQFLISFYEKMQSDKGSIPDRFSAQQFSDYHSELNMSSLELGDSALYFCASSLVGTGGLVTDTQYFGPGTRLTVL.

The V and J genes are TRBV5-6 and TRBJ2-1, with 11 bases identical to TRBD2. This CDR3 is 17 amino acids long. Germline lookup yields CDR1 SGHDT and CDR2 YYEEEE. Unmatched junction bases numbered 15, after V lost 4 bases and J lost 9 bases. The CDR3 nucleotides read TGTGCCAGCAGCCTACGAACACTAGCGGGGGTTGGCAGTGAGCAGTTCTTC. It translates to CASSLRTLAGVGSEQFF.

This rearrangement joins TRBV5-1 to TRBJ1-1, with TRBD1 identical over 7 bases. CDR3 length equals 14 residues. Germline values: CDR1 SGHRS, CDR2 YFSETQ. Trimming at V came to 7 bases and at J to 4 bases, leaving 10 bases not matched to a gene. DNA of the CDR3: TGCGCCAGCTCAAACCCAGGGGGAGGCACTGAAGCTTTCTTT. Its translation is CASSNPGGGTEAFF.

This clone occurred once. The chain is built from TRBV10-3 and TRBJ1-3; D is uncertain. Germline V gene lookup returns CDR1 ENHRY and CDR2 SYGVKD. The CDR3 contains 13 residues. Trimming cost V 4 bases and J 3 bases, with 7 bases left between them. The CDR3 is CAISGSGGNTIYF. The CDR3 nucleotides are TGTGCCATCAGTGGGAGTGGTGGAAACACCATATATTTT.

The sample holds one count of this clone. CDR3 sequence: CASSIISGYQETQYF. CDR3 sequence (DNA): TGCGCCAGCAGCATCATCTCAGGGTACCAAGAGACCCAGTACTTC. V gene TRBV5-1 combines with J gene TRBJ2-5; D might be TRBD1 (5 bases). CDR3 length: 15 amino acids. V was pared by 4 bases and J by 0 bases, with 13 bases between. The V gene's germline CDR1 is SGHRS and CDR2 YFSETQ.

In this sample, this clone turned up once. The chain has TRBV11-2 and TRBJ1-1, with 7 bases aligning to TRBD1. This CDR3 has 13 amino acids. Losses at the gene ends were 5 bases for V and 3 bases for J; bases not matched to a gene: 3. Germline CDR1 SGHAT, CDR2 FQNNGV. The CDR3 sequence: CASSPGGYTEAFF. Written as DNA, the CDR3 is TGTGCCAGCAGCCCAGGGGGGTACACTGAAGCTTTCTTT.

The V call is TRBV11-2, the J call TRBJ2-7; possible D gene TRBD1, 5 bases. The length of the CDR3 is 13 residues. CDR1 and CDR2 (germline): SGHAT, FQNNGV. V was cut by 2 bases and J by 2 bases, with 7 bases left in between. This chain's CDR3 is CASSLQTAYEQYF. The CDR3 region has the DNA TGTGCCAGCAGCTTACAGACAGCCTACGAGCAGTACTTC.

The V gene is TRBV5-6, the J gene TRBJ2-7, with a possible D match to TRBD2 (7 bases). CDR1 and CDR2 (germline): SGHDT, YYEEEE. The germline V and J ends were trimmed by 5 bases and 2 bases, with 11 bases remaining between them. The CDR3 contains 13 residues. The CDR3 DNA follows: TGTGCCAGCAGGGAGGGGGGGGCCTACGAGCAGTACTTC. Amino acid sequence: CASREGGAYEQYF.

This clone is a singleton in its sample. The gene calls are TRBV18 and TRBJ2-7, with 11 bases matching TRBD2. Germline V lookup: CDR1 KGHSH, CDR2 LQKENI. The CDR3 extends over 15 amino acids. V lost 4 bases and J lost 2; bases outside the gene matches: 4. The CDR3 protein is CASSLEGLAAYEQYF. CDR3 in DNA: TGTGCCAGCTCACTCGAGGGACTAGCGGCCTACGAGCAGTACTTC.

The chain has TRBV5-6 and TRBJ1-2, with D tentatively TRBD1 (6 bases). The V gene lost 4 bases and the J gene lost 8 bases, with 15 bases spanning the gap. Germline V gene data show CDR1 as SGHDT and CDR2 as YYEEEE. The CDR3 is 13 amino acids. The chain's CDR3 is CASSLVDSSGYTF. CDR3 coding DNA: TGTGCCAGCAGCCTGGTGGACAGTAGCGGCTACACCTTC. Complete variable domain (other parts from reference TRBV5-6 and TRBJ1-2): DAGVTQSPTHLIKTRGQQVTLRCSPKSGHDTVSWYQQALGQGPQFIFQYYEEEERQRGNFPDRFSGHQFPNYSSELNVNALLLGDSALYLCASSLVDSSGYTFGSGTRLTVV.

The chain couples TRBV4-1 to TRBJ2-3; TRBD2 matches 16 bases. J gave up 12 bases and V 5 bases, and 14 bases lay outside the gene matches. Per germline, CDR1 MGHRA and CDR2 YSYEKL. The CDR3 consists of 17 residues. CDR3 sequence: CASSDRIGTSGGAYQYF. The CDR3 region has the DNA TGCGCCAGCAGCGACCGCATCGGGACTAGCGGGGGGGCTTACCAGTATTTT.

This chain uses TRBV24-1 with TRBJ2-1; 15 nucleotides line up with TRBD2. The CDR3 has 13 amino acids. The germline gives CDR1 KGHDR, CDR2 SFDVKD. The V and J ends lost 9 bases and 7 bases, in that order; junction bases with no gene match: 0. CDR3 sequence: CATGLAGGNEQFF. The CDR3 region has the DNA TGTGCCACCGGACTAGCGGGAGGGAATGAGCAGTTCTTC.

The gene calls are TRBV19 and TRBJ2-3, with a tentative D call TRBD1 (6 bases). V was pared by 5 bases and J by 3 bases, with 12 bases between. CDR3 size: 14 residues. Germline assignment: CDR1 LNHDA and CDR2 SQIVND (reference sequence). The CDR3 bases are TGTGCCAGTAGTTTAGGACAGCCAACAGATACGCAGTATTTT. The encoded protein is CASSLGQPTDTQYF.

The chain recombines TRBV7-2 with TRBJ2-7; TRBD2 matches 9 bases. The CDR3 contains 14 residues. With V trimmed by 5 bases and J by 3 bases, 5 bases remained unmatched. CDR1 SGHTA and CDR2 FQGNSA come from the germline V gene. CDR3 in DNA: TGTGCCAGCAGCCTCGGGCGGGGGGGCTACGAGCAGTACTTC. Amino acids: CASSLGRGGYEQYF.

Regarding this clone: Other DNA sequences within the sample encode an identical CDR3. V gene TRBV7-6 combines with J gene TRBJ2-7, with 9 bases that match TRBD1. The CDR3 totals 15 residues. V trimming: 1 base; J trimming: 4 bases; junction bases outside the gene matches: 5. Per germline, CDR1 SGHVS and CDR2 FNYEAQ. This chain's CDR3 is CASSLGGGQGYEQYF. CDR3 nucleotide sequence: TGTGCCAGCAGCTTAGGAGGCGGACAGGGGTACGAGCAGTACTTC.

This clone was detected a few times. The CDR3 spells CASSPDRGYTDTQYF. The CDR3 DNA sequence: TGTGCCAGCAGCCCTGACAGGGGCTACACAGATACGCAGTATTTT. This chain joins TRBV7-3 and TRBJ2-3; the match to TRBD1 covers 8 bases. With V trimmed by 5 bases and J by 2 bases, 6 bases remained unmatched. The CDR3 covers 15 residues. In germline, CDR1 is SGHTA, CDR2 FQGTGA.

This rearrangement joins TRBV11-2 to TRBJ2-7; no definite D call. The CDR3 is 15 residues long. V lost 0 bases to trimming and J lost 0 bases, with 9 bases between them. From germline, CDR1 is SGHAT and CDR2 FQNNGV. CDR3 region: CASSLDLSNSYEQYF. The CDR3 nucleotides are TGTGCCAGCAGCTTAGATTTGAGCAACTCCTACGAGCAGTACTTC.

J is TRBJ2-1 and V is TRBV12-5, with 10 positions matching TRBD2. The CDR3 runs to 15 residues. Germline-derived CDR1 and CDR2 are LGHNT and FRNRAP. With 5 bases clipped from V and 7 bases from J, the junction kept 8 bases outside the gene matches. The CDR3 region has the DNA TGTGCTAGTGGTCAACAGATTAGCGGGGGGAATGAGCAGTTCTTC. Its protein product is CASGQQISGGNEQFF.

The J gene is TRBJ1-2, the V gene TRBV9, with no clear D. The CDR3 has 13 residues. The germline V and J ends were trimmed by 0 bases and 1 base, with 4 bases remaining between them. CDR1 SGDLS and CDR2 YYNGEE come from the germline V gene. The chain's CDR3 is CASSVDGNYGYTF. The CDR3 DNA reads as TGTGCCAGCAGCGTAGACGGTAACTATGGCTACACCTTC.

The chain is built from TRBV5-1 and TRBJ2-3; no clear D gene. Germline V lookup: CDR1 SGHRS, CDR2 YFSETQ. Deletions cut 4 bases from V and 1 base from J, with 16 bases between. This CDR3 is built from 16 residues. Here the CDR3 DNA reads TGCGCCAGCAGCCCTCTGGGCGCACAAGGCACAGATACGCAGTATTTT. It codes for CASSPLGAQGTDTQYF.